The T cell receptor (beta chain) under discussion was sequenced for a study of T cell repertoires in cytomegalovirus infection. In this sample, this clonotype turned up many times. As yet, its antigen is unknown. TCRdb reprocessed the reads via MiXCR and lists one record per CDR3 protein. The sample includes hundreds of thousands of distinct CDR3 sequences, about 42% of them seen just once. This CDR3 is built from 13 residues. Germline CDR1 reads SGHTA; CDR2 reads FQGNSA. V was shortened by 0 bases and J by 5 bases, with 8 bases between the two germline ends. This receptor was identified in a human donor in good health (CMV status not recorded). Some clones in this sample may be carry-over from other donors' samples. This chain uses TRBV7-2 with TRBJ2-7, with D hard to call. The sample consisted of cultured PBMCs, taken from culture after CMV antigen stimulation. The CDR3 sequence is CASSLAEVHEQYF. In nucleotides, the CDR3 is TGTGCCAGCAGCTTAGCTGAGGTACACGAGCAGTACTTC.